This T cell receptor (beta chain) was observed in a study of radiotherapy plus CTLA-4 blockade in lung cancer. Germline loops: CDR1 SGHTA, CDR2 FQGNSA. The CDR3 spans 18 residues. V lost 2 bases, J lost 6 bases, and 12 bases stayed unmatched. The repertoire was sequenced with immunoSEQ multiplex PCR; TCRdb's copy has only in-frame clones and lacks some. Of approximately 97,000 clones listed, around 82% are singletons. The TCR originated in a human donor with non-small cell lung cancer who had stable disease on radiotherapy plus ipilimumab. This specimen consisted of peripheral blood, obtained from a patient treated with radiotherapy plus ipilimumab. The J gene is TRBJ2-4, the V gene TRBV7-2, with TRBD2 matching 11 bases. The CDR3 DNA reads TGTGCCAGCAGCTTACGCCCGACTCTAGCGGGGGGACCAAACATTCAGTACTTC. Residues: CASSLRPTLAGGPNIQYF.